This is a list of T cell receptor beta chains from one sample in a study of blood T cell repertoires in COVID-19. Data came from immunoSEQ multiplex PCR; TCRdb stores just in-frame clones and leaves some out. The table includes hundreds of thousands of clones, around 89% detected once. Sequencing was done on a sample of peripheral blood. These receptors all stem from a woman aged 30 to 39 with acute or convalescent COVID-19. The CDR3 runs from the conserved cysteine through the conserved F or W. D genes are given only for firm matches. Size is stated for part of the rows, as once, few or many counts, or as a class when the clone is expanded.

D gene: TRBD1
clone size: .
V gene: TRBV7-2
J gene: TRBJ1-6
CDR3 DNA: TGTGCCAGCAGCTTACGGCCCCGGGGACAGGGGACGTATAATTCACCCCTCCACTTT
CDR3 protein: CASSLRPRGQGTYNSPLHF

D gene: TRBD1
clone size: .
V gene: TRBV5-4
J gene: TRBJ1-6
CDR3 DNA: TGTGCCAGCAGCACCGGGACAGGGTTTTATAATTCACCCCTCCACTTT
CDR3 protein: CASSTGTGFYNSPLHF

D gene: .
clone size: once
V gene: TRBV9
J gene: TRBJ1-1
CDR3 DNA: TGTGCCAGCAGCGTATCCCCCAGTGCGGGGCCTGAAGCTTTCTTT
CDR3 protein: CASSVSPSAGPEAFF

D gene: TRBD1
clone size: .
V gene: TRBV6-5
J gene: TRBJ1-2
CDR3 DNA: TGTGCCAGCAGTTACTCGAGACAGGGTAGCTACACCTTC
CDR3 protein: CASSYSRQGSYTF

D gene: TRBD1
clone size: .
V gene: TRBV6-1
J gene: TRBJ1-2
CDR3 DNA: TGTGCCAGCAGTGACGGACAGGGCTATGGCTACACCTTC
CDR3 protein: CASSDGQGYGYTF

D gene: .
clone size: .
V gene: TRBV6-2/TRBV6-3
J gene: TRBJ1-6
CDR3 DNA: TGTGCCAGCAGTTATTCGGGGTTCGTTTATAATTCACCCCTCCACTTT
CDR3 protein: CASSYSGFVYNSPLHF

D gene: .
clone size: .
V gene: TRBV27
J gene: TRBJ1-1
CDR3 DNA: TGTGCCAGCAGTTACGTGGTTTCTGGCTTATCTGAAGCTTTCTTT
CDR3 protein: CASSYVVSGLSEAFF

D gene: .
clone size: .
V gene: TRBV9
J gene: TRBJ2-7
CDR3 DNA: TGTGCCAGCAGCGCCAGGGGGGCGGCTACGGAGCAGTACTTC
CDR3 protein: CASSARGAATEQYF

D gene: TRBD1
clone size: .
V gene: TRBV30
J gene: TRBJ1-4
CDR3 DNA: TGTGCCTCCCGGGGACAGAACGGCCGAGGGGAAAAACTGTTTTTT
CDR3 protein: CASRGQNGRGEKLFF

D gene: .
clone size: .
V gene: TRBV11-2
J gene: TRBJ1-6
CDR3 DNA: TGTGCCAGCAGCTTGCACAGGGACTCACCCCTCCACTTT
CDR3 protein: CASSLHRDSPLHF

D gene: .
clone size: .
V gene: TRBV19
J gene: TRBJ1-2
CDR3 DNA: TGTGCCAGTAGTAAAACGGGGTTGGATGGCTACACCTTC
CDR3 protein: CASSKTGLDGYTF

D gene: .
clone size: .
V gene: TRBV4-1
J gene: TRBJ2-3
CDR3 DNA: TGCGCCAGCAGCCCAGAACGGGCCAGGGCAGATACGCAGTATTTT
CDR3 protein: CASSPERARADTQYF

D gene: .
clone size: few
V gene: TRBV9
J gene: TRBJ1-5
CDR3 DNA: TGTGCCAGCAGCGCAGGGCCGGGTAATCAGCCCCAGCATTTT
CDR3 protein: CASSAGPGNQPQHF

D gene: TRBD2
clone size: .
V gene: TRBV28
J gene: TRBJ2-1
CDR3 DNA: TGTGCCAGCAGTTTATACGGGGGGGCTTACAATGAGCAGTTCTTC
CDR3 protein: CASSLYGGAYNEQFF

D gene: .
clone size: .
V gene: TRBV18
J gene: TRBJ2-5
CDR3 DNA: TGTGCCAGCTCACCAATCGGCGGGGTAGAGACCCAGTACTTC
CDR3 protein: CASSPIGGVETQYF

D gene: .
clone size: .
V gene: TRBV15
J gene: TRBJ2-1
CDR3 DNA: TGTGCCACCAGCAAGGTACAGGGAGACTATGAGCAGTTCTTC
CDR3 protein: CATSKVQGDYEQFF